Reported below is one T cell receptor (beta chain). The target antigen is unknown. This sample is drawn from a study of graft-versus-host responses after intestinal transplantation. Background on the study: In this cohort, recipients had multivisceral, liver-intestinal, or isolated intestinal transplants. Induction with anti-thymocyte globulin, then tacrolimus and steroids for roughly three years, was given to all recipients.

Study-wide findings and caveats: GvH clones turned up in recipient marrow; some had shown up first in ileum or blood.

The data were produced by immunoSEQ multiplex PCR, yet TCRdb's version contains in-frame clones alone and is incomplete. The sample lists tens of thousands of clones, approximately 90% occurring once. Germline V gene lookup returns CDR1 WNHNN and CDR2 SYGVQD (reference sequence). Deletions cut 8 bases from V and 4 bases from J, with 30 bases between. This CDR3 comprises 18 residues. The input for sequencing was PBMCs, taken 26 days after transplant. This TCR was recovered from a human patient who received an intestinal transplant, so some T cells may come from the graft donor. The chain combines TRBV10-1 with TRBJ2-7; weak D call: TRBD2 (6 bases). The CDR3 region is CASLEAGRNRGLAYEQYF. The CDR3 nucleotides read TGCGCCAGCCTAGAGGCAGGGAGGAACCGCGGTCTCGCTTACGAGCAGTACTTC.